Sequencing of this T cell receptor beta chain was carried out in a study of blood T cell repertoires in COVID-19. Across the whole study: The analysed material was cDNA or gDNA that came from T cells, B-cell-depleted T cells, or PBMCs.

The method was immunoSEQ multiplex PCR; TCRdb's version includes in-frame clones alone and lacks a portion of them. The table has about 200,000 clones, about 90% seen once. The CDR3 length is 13 residues. Looked up from germline, CDR1 is LGHNA and CDR2 is YNFKEQ. Trimming shortened V by 2 bases and J by 6 bases, and 11 bases separated the two germline ends. The sequence came from a man aged 55 to 70 with COVID-19, enrolled during active disease. Sequenced material: peripheral blood. V usage is TRBV4-2 and J usage is TRBJ2-7; perhaps TRBD1 as D (6 bases). The DNA for the CDR3 is TGTGCCAGCAGCCAACAGGGGTATGGCGAGCAGTACTTC. Its translation is CASSQQGYGEQYF.